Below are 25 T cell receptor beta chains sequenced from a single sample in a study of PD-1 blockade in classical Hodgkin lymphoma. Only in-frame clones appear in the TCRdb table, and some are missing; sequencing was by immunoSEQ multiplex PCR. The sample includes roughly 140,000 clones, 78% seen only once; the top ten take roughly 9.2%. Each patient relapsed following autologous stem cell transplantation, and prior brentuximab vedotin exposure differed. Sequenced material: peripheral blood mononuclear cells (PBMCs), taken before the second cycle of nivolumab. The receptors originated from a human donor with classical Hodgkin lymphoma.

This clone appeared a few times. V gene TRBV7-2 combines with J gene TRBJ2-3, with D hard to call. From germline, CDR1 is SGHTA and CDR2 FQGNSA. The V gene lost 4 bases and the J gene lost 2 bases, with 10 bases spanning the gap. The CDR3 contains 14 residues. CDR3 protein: CASSSRTTTDTQYF. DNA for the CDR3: TGTGCCAGCAGCTCCCGGACCACCACAGATACGCAGTATTTT.

CDR3 DNA: TGTGCCACCAGCAGAGGGACAGCCACCTACGAGCAGTACTTC. Translated, it gives CATSRGTATYEQYF. J is TRBJ2-7 and V is TRBV15, with a weak D call TRBD1 (6 bases). Germline CDR1 and CDR2: LNHNV and YYDKDF (reference sequence). Trimming took 1 base from V and 2 from J, leaving 9 bases between them. This CDR3 is built from 14 residues.

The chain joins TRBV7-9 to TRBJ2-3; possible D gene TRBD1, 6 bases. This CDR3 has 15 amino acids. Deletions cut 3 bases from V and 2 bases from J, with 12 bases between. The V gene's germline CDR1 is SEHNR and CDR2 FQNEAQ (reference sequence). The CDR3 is CASSFAGVDTDTQYF. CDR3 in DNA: TGTGCCAGCAGCTTCGCAGGGGTGGACACAGATACGCAGTATTTT. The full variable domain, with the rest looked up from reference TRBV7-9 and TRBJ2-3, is DTGVSQNPRHKITKRGQNVTFRCDPISEHNRLYWYRQTLGQGPEFLTYFQNEAQLEKSRLLSDRFSAERPKGSFSTLEIQRTEQGDSAMYLCASSFAGVDTDTQYFGPGTRLTVL.

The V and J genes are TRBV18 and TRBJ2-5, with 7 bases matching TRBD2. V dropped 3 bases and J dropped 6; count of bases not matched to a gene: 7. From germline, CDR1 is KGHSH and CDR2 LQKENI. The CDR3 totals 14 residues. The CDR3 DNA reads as TGTGCCAGCTCACCCCCACTAGCGTACCAGACCCAGTACTTC. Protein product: CASSPPLAYQTQYF.

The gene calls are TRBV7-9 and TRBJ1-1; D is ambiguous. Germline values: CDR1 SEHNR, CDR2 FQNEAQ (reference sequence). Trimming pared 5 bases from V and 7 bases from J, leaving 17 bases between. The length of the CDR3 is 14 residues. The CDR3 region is CASSPGPGYIEAFF. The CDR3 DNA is TGTGCCAGCAGCCCCGGGCCTGGGTATATTGAAGCTTTCTTT.

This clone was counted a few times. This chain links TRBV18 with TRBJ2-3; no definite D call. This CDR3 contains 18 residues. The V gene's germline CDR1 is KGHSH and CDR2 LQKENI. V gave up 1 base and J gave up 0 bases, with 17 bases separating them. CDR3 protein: CASSPRTAGLGSTDTQYF. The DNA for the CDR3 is TGTGCCAGCTCACCACGTACGGCCGGATTAGGGAGCACAGATACGCAGTATTTT.

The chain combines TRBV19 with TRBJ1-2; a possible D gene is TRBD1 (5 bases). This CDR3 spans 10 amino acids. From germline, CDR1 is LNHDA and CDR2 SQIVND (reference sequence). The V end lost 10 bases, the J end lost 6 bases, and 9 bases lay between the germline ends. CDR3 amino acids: CATGGDGYTF. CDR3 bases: TGTGCCACCGGGGGGGATGGCTACACCTTC.

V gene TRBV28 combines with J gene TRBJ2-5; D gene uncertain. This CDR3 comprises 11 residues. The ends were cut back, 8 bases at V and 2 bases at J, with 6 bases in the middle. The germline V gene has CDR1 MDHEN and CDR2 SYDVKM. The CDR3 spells CASAGQETQYF. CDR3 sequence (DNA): TGTGCCAGCGCAGGTCAAGAGACCCAGTACTTC.

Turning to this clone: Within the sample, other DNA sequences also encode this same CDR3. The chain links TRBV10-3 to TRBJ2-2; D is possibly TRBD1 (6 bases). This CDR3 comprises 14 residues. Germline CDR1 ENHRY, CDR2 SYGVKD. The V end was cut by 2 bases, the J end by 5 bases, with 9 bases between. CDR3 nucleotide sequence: TGTGCCATCAGTGAGAGTCAGGGGACCGGGGAGCTGTTTTTT. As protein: CAISESQGTGELFF.

CDR3 bases: TGTGCCAGCTCACCACGGGCTAGCGGGAGTTCTAGCACAGATACGCAGTATTTT. This gives the protein CASSPRASGSSSTDTQYF. The V gene is TRBV18, the J gene TRBJ2-3; 10 bases align to TRBD2. This CDR3 has 18 residues. Germline V gives CDR1 KGHSH, CDR2 LQKENI. V dropped 1 base and J dropped 0; count of bases not matched to a gene: 7.

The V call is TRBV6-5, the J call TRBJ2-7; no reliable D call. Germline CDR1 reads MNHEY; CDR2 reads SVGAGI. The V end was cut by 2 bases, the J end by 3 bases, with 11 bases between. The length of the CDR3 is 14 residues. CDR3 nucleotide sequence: TGTGCCAGCAGTTACCTCCAGGTGGGCTACGAGCAGTACTTC. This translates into CASSYLQVGYEQYF.

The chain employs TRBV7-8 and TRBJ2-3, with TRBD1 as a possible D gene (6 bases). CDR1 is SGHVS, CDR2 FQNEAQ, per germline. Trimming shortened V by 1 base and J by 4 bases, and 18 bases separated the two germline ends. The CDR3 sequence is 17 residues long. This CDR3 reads CASSLDSSGHSPDTQYF. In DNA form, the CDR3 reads TGTGCCAGCAGCTTAGACTCCTCGGGACACTCCCCAGATACGCAGTATTTT.

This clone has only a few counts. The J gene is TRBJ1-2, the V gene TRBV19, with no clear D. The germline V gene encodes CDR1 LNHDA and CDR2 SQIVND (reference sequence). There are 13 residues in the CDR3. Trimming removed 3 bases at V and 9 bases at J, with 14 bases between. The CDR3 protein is CASSIDGSLSYTF. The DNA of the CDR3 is TGTGCCAGTAGTATTGACGGAAGCTTGAGCTACACCTTC. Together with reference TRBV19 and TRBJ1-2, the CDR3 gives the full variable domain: DGGITQSPKYLFRKEGQNVTLSCEQNLNHDAMYWYRQDPGQGLRLIYYSQIVNDFQKGDIAEGYSVSREKKESFPLTVTSAQKNPTAFYLCASSIDGSLSYTFGSGTRLTVV.

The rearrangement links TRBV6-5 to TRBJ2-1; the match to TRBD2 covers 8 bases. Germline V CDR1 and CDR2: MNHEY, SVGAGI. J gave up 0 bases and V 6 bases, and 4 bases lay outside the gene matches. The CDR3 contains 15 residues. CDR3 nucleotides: TGTGCCAGCAGGAACGGGGGGGCCTCCTACAATGAGCAGTTCTTC. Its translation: CASRNGGASYNEQFF.

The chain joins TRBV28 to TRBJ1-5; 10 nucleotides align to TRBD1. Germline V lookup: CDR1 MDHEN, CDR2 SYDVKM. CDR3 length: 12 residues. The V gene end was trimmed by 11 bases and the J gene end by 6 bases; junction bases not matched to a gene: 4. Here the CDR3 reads CAGRTGGQPQHF. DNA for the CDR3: TGTGCCGGCCGGACAGGGGGTCAGCCCCAGCATTTT.

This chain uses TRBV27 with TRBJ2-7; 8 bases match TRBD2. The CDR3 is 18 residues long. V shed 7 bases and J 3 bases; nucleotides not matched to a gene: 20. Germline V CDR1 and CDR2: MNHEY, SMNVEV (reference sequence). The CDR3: CASTIRGTRGGVRYEQYF. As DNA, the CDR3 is TGTGCCAGCACCATACGGGGGACTAGAGGGGGAGTGCGCTACGAGCAGTACTTC.

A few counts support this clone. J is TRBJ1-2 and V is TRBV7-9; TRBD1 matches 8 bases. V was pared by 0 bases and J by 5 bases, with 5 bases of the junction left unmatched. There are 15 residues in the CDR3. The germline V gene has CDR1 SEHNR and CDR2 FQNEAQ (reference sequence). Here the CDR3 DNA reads TGTGCCAGCAGCTTAGCTTCAGGGGGCTATTATGGCTACACCTTC. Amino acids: CASSLASGGYYGYTF.

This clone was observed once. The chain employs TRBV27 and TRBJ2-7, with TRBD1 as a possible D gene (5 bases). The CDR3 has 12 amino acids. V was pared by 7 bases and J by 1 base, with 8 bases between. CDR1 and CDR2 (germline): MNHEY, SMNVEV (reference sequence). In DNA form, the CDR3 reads TGTGCCAGCACTGACAGTTCCTACGAGCAGTACTTC. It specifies CASTDSSYEQYF.

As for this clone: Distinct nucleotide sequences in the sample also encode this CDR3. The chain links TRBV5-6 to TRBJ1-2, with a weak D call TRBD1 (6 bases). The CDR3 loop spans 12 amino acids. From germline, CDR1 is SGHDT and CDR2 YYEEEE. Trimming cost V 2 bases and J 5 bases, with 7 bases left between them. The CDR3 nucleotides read TGTGCCAGCAGCTTTGGACAGTATGGCTACACCTTC. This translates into CASSFGQYGYTF.

CDR3 DNA: TGTGCCTGGAGTGCCATCCTCCGGGCTAGCGGGATAGGTTACGAGCAGTACTTC. It specifies CAWSAILRASGIGYEQYF. The V and J genes are TRBV30 and TRBJ2-7, with 9 bases matching TRBD2. Germline V gene lookup returns CDR1 GTSNPN and CDR2 SVGIG (reference sequence). J lost 4 bases, V lost 1 base, and 17 bases had no gene match. This CDR3 region has 18 residues.

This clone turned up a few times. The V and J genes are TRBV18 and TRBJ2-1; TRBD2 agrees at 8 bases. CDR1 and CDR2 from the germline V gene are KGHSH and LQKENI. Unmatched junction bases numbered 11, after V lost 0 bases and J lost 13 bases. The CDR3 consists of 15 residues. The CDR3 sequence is CASSPPGLAGGLQFF. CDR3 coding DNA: TGTGCCAGCTCACCACCGGGCCTGGCGGGAGGACTCCAGTTCTTC. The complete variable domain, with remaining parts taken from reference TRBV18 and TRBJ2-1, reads NAGVMQNPRHLVRRRGQEARLRCSPMKGHSHVYWYRQLPEEGLKFMVYLQKENIIDESGMPKERFSAEFPKEGPSILRIQQVVRGDSAAYFCASSPPGLAGGLQFFGPGTRLTVL.

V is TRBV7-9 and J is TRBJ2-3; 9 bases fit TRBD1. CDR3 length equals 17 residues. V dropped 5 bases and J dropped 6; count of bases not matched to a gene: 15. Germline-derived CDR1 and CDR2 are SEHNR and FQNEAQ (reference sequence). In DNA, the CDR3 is TGTGCCAGCAGCCAAGGCTCCGGGACAGGGTCCTCGGATACGCAGTATTTT. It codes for CASSQGSGTGSSDTQYF. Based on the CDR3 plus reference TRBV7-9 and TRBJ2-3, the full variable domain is DTGVSQNPRHKITKRGQNVTFRCDPISEHNRLYWYRQTLGQGPEFLTYFQNEAQLEKSRLLSDRFSAERPKGSFSTLEIQRTEQGDSAMYLCASSQGSGTGSSDTQYFGPGTRLTVL.

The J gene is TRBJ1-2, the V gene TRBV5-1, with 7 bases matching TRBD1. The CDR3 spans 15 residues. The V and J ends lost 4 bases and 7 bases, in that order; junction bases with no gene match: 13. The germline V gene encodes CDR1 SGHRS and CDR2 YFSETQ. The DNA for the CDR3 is TGCGCCAGCAGCCCTGCTAGAGGGGGCGTTGGTGGCTACACCTTC. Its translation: CASSPARGGVGGYTF.

CDR3: CASRRQGKGPYEQYF. The CDR3 DNA reads TGTGCCAGCAGACGACAGGGGAAGGGGCCCTACGAGCAGTACTTC. The rearrangement links TRBV6-1 to TRBJ2-7, with 8 bases fitting TRBD1. The germline CDR1 and CDR2 sequences are MNHNS and SASEGT. V lost 6 bases to trimming and J lost 2 bases; unmatched junction nucleotides: 9. The CDR3 contains 15 residues.

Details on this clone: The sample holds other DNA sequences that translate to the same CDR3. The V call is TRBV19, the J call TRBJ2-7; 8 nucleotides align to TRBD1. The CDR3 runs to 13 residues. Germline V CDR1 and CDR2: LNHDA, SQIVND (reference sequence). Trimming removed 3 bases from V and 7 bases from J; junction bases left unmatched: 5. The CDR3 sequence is CASSIGQGREQYF. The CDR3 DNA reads TGTGCCAGTAGTATTGGACAGGGCCGGGAGCAGTACTTC.